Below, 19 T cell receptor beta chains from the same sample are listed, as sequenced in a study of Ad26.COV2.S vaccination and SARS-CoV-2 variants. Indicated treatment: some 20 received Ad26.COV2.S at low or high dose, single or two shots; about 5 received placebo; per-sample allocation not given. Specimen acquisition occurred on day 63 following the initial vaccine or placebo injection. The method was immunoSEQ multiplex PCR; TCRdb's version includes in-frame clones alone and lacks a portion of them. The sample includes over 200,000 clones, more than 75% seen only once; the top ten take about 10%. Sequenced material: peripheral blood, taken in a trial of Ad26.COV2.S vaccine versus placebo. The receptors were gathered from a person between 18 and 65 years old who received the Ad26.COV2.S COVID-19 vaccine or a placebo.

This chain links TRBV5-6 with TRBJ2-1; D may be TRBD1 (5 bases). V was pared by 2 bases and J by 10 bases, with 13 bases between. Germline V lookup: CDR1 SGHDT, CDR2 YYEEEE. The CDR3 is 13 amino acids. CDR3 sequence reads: CASSFTQGHEQFF. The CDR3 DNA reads TGTGCCAGCAGCTTTACGCAGGGTCACGAGCAGTTCTTC.

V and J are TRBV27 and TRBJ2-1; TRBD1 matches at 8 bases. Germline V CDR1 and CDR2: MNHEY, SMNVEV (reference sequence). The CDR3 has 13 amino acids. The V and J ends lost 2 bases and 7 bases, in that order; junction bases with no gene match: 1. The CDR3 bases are TGTGCCAGCAGTTTAGGGACAGGTAATGAGCAGTTCTTC. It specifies CASSLGTGNEQFF.

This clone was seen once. This CDR3 reads CASSSGDIGSGANVLTF. CDR3 DNA: TGTGCCAGCAGTTCGGGCGACATTGGGTCTGGGGCCAACGTCCTGACTTTC. The V call is TRBV28, the J call TRBJ2-6; D is uncertain. The CDR3 is made up of 17 amino acids. Germline CDR1 MDHEN, CDR2 SYDVKM. V lost 4 bases, J lost 1 base, and 14 bases lay in between.

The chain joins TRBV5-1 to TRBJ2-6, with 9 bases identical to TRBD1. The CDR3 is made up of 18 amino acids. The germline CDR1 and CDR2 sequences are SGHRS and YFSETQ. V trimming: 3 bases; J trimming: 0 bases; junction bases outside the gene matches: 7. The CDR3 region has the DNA TGCGCCAGCAGCTCCGGACAGGGGAGCTACTCTGGGGCCAACGTCCTGACTTTC. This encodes CASSSGQGSYSGANVLTF.

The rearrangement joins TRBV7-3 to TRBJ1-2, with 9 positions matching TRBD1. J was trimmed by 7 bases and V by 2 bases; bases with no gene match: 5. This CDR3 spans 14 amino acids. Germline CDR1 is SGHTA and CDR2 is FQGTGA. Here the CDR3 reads CASSLLGTGFGYTF. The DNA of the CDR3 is TGTGCCAGCAGCTTACTCGGGACAGGGTTTGGCTACACCTTC.

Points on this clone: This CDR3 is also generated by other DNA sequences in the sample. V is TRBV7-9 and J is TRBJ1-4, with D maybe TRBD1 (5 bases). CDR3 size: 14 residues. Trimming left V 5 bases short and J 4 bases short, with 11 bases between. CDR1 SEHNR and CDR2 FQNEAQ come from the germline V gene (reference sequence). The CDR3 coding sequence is TGTGCCAGCAGCAGACAGTCTGATAATGAAAAACTGTTTTTT. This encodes CASSRQSDNEKLFF.

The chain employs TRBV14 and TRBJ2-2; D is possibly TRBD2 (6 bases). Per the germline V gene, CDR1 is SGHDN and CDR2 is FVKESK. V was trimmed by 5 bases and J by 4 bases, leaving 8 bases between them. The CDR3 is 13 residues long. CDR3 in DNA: TGTGCCAGCAGCGTGGGGGGCACCGGGGAGCTGTTTTTT. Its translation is CASSVGGTGELFF.

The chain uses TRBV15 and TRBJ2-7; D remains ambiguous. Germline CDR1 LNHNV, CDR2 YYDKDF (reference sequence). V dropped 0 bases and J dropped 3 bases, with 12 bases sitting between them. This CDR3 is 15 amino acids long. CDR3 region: CATSRELGGHYEQYF. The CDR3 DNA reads TGTGCCACCAGCAGAGAATTAGGTGGGCACTACGAGCAGTACTTC.

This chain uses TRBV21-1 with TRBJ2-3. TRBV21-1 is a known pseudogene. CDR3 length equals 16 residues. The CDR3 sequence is CASSKEAGIRTDTQYF. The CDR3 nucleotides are TGTGCCAGCAGCAAAGAAGCTGGGATTCGCACAGATACGCAGTATTTT.

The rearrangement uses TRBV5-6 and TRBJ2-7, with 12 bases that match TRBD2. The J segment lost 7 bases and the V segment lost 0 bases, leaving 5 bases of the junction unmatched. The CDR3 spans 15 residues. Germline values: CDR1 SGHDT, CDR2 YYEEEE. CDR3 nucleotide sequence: TGTGCCAGCAGCTTGGAACTAGCGGGAGGTGGGGAGCAGTACTTC. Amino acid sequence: CASSLELAGGGEQYF.

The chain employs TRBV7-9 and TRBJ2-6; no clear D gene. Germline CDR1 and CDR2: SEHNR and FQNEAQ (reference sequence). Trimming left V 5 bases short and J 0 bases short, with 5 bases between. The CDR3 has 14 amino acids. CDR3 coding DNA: TGTGCCAGCAGCCCAATCTCTGGGGCCAACGTCCTGACTTTC. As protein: CASSPISGANVLTF.

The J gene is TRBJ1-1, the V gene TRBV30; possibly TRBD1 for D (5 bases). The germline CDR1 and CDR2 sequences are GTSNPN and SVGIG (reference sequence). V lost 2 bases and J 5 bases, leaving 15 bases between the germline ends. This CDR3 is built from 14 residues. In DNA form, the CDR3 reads TGTGCCTGGAGTCTGGGGGGAGTGGGGACTGAAGCTTTCTTT. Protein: CAWSLGGVGTEAFF.

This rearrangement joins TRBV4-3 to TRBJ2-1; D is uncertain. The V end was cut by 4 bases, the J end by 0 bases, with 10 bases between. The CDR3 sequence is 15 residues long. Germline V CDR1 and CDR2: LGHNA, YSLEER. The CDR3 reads CASSPNADSYNEQFF. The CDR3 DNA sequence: TGCGCCAGCAGCCCGAACGCGGACTCCTACAATGAGCAGTTCTTC.

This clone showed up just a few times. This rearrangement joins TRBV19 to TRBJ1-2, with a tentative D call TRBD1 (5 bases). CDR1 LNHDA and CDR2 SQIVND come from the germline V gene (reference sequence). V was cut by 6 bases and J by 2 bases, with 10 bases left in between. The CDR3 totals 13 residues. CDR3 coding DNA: TGTGCCAGTAGCCAGGGCCCAAACTATGGCTACACCTTC. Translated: CASSQGPNYGYTF.

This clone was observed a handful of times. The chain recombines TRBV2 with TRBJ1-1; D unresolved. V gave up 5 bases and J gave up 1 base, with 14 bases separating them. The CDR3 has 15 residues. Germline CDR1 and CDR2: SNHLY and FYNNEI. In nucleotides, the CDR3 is TGTGCCAGCAGTTACTCGTTTCGCAAGAACACTGAAGCTTTCTTT. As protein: CASSYSFRKNTEAFF. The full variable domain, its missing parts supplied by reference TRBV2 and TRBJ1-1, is EPEVTQTPSHQVTQMGQEVILRCVPISNHLYFYWYRQILGQKVEFLVSFYNNEISEKSEIFDDQFSVERPDGSNFTLKIRSTKLEDSAMYFCASSYSFRKNTEAFFGQGTRLTVV.

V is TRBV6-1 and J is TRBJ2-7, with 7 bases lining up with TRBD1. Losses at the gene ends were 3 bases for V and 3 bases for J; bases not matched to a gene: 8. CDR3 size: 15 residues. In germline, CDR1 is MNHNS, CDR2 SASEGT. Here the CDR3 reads CASSELGQGVYEQYF. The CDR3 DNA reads TGTGCCAGCAGTGAGCTTGGCCAGGGGGTCTACGAGCAGTACTTC.

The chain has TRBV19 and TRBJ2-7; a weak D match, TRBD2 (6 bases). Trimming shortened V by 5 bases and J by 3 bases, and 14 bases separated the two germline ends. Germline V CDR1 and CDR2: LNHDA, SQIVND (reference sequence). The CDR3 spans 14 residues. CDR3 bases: TGTGCCAGTAGTTCGGGACTGCGAGACTACGAGCAGTACTTC. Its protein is CASSSGLRDYEQYF.

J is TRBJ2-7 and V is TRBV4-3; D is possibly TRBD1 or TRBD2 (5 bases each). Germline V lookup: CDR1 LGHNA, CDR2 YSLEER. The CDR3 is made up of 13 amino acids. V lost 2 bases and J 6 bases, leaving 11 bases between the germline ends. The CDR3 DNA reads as TGCGCCAGCAGCCAACGGGACCACAGCGAGCAGTACTTC. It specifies CASSQRDHSEQYF.

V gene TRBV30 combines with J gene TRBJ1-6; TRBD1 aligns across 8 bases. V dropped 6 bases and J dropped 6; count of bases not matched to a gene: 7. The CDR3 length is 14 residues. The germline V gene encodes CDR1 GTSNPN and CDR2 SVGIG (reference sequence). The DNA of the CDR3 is TGTGCCTGTCGGACAGGGCCGAGTAATTCACCCCTCCACTTT. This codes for CACRTGPSNSPLHF.